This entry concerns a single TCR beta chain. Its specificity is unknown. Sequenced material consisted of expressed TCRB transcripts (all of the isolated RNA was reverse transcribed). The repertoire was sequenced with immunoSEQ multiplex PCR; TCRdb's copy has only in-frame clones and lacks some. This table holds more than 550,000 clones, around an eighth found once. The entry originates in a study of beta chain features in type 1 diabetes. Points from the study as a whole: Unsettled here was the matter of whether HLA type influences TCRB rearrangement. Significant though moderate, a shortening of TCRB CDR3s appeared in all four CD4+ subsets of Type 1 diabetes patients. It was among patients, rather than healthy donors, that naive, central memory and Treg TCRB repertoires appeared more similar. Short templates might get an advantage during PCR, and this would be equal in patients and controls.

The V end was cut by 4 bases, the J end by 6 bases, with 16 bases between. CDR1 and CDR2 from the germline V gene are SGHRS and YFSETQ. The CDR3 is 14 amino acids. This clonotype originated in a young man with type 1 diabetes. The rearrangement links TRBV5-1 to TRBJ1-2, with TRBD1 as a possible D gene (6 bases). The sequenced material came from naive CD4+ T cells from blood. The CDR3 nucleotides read TGCGCCAGCAGCCCAGGCGGACAGACAGATGGCTACACCTTC. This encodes CASSPGGQTDGYTF.